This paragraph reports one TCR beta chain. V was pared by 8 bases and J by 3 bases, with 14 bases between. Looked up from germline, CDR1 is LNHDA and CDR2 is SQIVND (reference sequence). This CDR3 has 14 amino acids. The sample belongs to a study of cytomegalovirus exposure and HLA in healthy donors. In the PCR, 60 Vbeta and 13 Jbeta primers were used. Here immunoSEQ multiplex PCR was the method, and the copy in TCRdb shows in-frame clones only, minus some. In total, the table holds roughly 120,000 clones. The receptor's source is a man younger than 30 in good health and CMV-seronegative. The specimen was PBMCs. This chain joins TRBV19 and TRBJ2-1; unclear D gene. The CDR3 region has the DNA TGTGCCAGTGGTTTCCTTTCACTCTACAATGAGCAGTTCTTC. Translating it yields CASGFLSLYNEQFF.